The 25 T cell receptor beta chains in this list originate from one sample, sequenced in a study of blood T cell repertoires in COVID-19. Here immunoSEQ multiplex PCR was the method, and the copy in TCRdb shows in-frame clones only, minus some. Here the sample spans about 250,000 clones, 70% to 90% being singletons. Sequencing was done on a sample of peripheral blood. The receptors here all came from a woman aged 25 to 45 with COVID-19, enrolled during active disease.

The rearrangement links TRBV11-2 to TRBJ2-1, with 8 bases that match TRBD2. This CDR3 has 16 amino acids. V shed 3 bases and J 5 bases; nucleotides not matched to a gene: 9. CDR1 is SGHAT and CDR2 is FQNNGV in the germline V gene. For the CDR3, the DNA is TGTGCCAGCAGCTTCGTTAGCGGGGTCTGGGACAATGAGCAGTTCTTC. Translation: CASSFVSGVWDNEQFF.

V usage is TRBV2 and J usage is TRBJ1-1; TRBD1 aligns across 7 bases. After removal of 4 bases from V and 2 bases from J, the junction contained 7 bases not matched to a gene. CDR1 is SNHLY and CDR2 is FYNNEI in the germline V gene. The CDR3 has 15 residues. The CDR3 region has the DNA TGTGCCAGCAGTGTGGAGGGGGCCTCAAACACTGAAGCTTTCTTT. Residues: CASSVEGASNTEAFF. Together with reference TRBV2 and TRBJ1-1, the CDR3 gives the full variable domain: EPEVTQTPSHQVTQMGQEVILRCVPISNHLYFYWYRQILGQKVEFLVSFYNNEISEKSEIFDDQFSVERPDGSNFTLKIRSTKLEDSAMYFCASSVEGASNTEAFFGQGTRLTVV.

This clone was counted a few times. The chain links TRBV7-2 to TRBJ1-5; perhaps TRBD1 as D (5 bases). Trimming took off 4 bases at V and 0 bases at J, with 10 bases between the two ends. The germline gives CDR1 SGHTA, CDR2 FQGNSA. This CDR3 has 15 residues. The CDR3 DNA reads TGTGCCAGCAGCTACTCACAGGTTAGCAATCAGCCCCAGCATTTT. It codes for CASSYSQVSNQPQHF.

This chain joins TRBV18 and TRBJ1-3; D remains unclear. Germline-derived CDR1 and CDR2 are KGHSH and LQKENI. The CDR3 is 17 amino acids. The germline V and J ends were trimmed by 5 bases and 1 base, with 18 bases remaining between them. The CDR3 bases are TGTGCCAGCTCATCCCTAGGCGGGGAAATATCTGGAAACACCATATATTTT. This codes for CASSSLGGEISGNTIYF.

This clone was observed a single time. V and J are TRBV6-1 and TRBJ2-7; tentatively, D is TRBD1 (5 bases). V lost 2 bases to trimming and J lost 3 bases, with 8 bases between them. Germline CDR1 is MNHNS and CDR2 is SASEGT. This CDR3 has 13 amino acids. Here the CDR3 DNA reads TGTGCCAGCAGTGAATTCAGGGACTACGAGCAGTACTTC. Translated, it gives CASSEFRDYEQYF.

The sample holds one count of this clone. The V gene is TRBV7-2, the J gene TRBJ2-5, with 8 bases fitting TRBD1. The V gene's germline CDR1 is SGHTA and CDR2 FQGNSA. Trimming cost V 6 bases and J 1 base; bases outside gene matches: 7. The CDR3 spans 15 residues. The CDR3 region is CASRIETGAQETQYF. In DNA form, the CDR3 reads TGTGCCAGCAGGATAGAGACAGGGGCCCAAGAGACCCAGTACTTC.

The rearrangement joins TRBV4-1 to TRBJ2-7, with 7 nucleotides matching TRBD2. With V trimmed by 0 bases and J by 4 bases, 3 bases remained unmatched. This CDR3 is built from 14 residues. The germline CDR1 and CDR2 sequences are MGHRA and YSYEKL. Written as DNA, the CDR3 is TGCGCCAGCAGCCAAGAAAGAGCGGGGTACGAGCAGTACTTC. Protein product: CASSQERAGYEQYF.

This CDR3 reads CASSNSGTGKRPQHF. CDR3 nucleotides: TGTGCCAGCAGCAACTCCGGGACAGGGAAGAGGCCCCAGCATTTT. The rearrangement links TRBV5-8 to TRBJ1-5; the match to TRBD1 covers 9 bases. Germline loops: CDR1 SGHTS, CDR2 YDEGEE. The CDR3 has 15 residues. J was trimmed by 9 bases and V by 4 bases; bases with no gene match: 11.

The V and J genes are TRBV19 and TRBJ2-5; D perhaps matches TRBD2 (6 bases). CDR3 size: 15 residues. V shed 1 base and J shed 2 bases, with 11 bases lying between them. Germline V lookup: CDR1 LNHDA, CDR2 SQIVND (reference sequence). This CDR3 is CASSIVRGRQETQYF. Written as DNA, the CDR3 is TGTGCCAGTAGTATAGTGCGGGGCCGGCAAGAGACCCAGTACTTC.

CDR3 in DNA: TGTGCCAGCAGCTTAACGGGACAGAGCACAGATACGCAGTATTTT. Encoded protein: CASSLTGQSTDTQYF. V gene TRBV7-2 combines with J gene TRBJ2-3, with 7 positions matching TRBD1. CDR1 is SGHTA, CDR2 FQGNSA, per germline. This CDR3 comprises 15 residues. The V segment lost 2 bases and the J segment 0 bases; nucleotides outside the gene matches: 2.

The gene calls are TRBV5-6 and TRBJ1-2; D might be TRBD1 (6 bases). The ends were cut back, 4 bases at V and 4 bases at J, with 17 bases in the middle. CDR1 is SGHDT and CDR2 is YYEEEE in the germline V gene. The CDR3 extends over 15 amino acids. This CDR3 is CASSTRQDGIYGYTF. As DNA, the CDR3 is TGTGCCAGCAGCACCCGACAGGACGGGATCTATGGCTACACCTTC.

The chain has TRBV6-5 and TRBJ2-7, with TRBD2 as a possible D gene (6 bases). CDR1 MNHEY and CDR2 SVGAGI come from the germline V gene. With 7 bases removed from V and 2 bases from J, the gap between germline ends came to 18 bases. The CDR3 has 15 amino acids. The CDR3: CASTPGDFRTYEQYV. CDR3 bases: TGTGCCAGCACCCCTGGGGACTTTCGAACCTACGAGCAGTACGTC.

Here the CDR3 DNA reads TGTGCCAGCAGCGTGGACAGGCACGACGGGGGCTACACCTTC. Translating gives CASSVDRHDGGYTF. The chain employs TRBV9 and TRBJ1-2; 7 positions agree with TRBD1. V lost 2 bases and J lost 8; bases outside the gene matches: 9. The CDR3 has 14 amino acids. In germline, CDR1 is SGDLS, CDR2 YYNGEE.

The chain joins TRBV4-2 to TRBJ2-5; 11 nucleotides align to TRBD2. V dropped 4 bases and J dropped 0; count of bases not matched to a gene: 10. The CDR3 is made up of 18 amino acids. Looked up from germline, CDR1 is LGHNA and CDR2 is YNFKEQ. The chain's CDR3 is CASSPYHLAGGYQETQYF. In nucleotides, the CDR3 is TGTGCCAGCAGCCCATACCACCTAGCGGGGGGTTACCAAGAGACCCAGTACTTC.

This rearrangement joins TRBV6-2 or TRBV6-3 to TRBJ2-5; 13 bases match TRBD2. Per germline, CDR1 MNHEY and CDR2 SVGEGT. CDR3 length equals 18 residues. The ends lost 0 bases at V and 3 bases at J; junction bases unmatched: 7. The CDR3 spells CASSYSALAGGPKETQYF. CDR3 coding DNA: TGTGCCAGCAGTTACTCAGCACTAGCGGGGGGGCCAAAAGAGACCCAGTACTTC.

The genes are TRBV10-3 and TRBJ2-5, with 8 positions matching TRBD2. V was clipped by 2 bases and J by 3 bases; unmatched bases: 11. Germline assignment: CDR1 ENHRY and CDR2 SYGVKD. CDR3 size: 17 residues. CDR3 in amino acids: CAISEGLGLGLKETQYF. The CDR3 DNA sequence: TGTGCCATCAGTGAGGGGCTGGGACTAGGGTTGAAAGAGACCCAGTACTTC.

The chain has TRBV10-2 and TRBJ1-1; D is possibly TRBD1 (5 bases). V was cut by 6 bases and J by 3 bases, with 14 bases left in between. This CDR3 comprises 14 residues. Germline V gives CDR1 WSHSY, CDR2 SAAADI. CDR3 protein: CASSKGIRDTEAFF. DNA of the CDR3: TGCGCCAGCAGCAAGGGGATTAGGGACACTGAAGCTTTCTTT.

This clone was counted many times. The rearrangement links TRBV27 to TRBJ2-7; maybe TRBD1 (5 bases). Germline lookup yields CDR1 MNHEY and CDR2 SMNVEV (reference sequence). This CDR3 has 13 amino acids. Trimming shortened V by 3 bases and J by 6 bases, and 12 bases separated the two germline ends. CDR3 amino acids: CASSFGASGEQYF. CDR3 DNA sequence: TGTGCCAGCAGTTTTGGGGCTTCGGGCGAGCAGTACTTC.

The CDR3 DNA is TGTGCCAGTAGTATTTCGGGAGCCCTCTCTGGGGCCAACGTCCTGACTTTC. Residues: CASSISGALSGANVLTF. The V and J genes are TRBV19 and TRBJ2-6; weak D call: TRBD2 (6 bases). Between the trimmed V and J ends, which lost 3 bases and 0 bases, there was a span of 12 bases. Germline assignment: CDR1 LNHDA and CDR2 SQIVND (reference sequence). The CDR3 extends over 17 amino acids.

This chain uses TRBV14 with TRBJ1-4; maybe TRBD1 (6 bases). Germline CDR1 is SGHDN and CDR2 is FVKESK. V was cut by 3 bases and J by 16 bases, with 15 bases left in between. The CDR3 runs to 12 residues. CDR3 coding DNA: TGTGCCAGCAGCCAGACCGGGACACCTAGGTTTTTT. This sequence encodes CASSQTGTPRFF.

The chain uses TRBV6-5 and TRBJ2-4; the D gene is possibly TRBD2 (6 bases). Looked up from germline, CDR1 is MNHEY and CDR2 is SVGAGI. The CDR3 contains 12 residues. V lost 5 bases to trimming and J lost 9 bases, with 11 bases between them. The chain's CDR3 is CASSLLGGIQYF. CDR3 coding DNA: TGTGCCAGCAGTCTCCTGGGGGGCATTCAGTACTTC.

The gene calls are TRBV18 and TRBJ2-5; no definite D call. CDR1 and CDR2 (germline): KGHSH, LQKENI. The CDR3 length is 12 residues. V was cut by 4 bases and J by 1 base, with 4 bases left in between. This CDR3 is CASSLGQETQYF. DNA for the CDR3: TGTGCCAGCTCACTCGGCCAAGAGACCCAGTACTTC.

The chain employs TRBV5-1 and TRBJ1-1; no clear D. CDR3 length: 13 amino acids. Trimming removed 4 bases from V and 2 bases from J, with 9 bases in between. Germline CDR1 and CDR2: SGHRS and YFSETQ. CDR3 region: CASSPLVNTEAFF. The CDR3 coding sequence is TGCGCCAGCAGCCCGCTAGTAAACACTGAAGCTTTCTTT.

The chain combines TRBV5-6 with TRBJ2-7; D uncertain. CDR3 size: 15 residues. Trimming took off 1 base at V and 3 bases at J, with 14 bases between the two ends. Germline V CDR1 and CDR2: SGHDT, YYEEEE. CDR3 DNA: TGTGCCAGCAGCTTGACTCCTGGGCAGGTCTACGAGCAGTACTTC. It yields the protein CASSLTPGQVYEQYF.

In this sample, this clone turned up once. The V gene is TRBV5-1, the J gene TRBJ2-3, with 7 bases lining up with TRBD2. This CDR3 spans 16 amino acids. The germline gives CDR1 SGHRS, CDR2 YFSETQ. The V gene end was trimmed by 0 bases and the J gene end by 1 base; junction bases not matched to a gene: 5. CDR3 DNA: TGCGCCAGCAGCTTGGGGGGACTAAGCGGCACAGATACGCAGTATTTT. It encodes CASSLGGLSGTDTQYF.